This TCR beta chain was recorded in a study of OX40 agonist ivuxolimab in advanced cancers. About the study: Clinicians treated patients with ivuxolimab, an agonistic anti-OX40 (CD134) antibody. In three patients, partial responses were observed, one with hepatocellular carcinoma and two with cutaneous melanoma. Study results and caveats: The mean number of expanded clones was higher in CD8+ T cells than in CD4+. The CD4+ and CD8+ T cells in the blood had expanded clonally by week 6 at 0.1 to 3.0 mg/kg.

Sequenced by immunoSEQ multiplex PCR; TCRdb stores in-frame clones only, minus some. The sample contains about 12,000 clones, over 70% of which appear only once. With regard to this clone: The antigen is not known.

Specimen: CD4+ or CD8+ T cells sorted from blood, collected in a trial of the OX40 agonist ivuxolimab. The source of this sequence is an adult with an advanced solid tumor such as melanoma, head and neck, liver or kidney cancer.

CDR3 amino acids: CASSYSTGEIYNEQFF. As DNA, the CDR3 is TGTGCCAGCAGTTACTCGACAGGGGAAATCTACAATGAGCAGTTCTTC. The chain links TRBV6-5 to TRBJ2-1; 8 bases are a match to TRBD1. From germline, CDR1 is MNHEY and CDR2 SVGAGI. This CDR3 has 16 amino acids. With V trimmed by 0 bases and J by 3 bases, 4 bases remained unmatched.